These T cell receptor beta chains were read from a single sample in a study of blood T cell repertoires in COVID-19. Generated by immunoSEQ multiplex PCR, the TCRdb table keeps only in-frame clones and is missing some. The top ten hold approximately 2.4% of the sample, which has approximately 280,000 clones, roughly 86% seen once. Sequenced sample: PBMCs or T cells enriched from blood (not recorded which). These receptor sequences come from a woman aged 18-30 years who had recovered from COVID-19. Both conserved end residues are part of each CDR3. The D gene is left open where the match is weak. The size entry is marked missing in some rows and otherwise reads once, few, many or a size class.

size: -; J: TRBJ1-1; V: TRBV27; D: -; CDR3: CASRLIGNTEAFF; DNA: TGTGCCAGCAGGCTAATCGGGAACACTGAAGCTTTCTTT
size: -; J: TRBJ2-1; V: TRBV2; D: TRBD2; CDR3: CASIFRLAGGDNEQFF; DNA: TGTGCCAGCATTTTCAGACTAGCGGGGGGGGACAATGAGCAGTTCTTC
size: -; J: TRBJ2-1; V: TRBV2; D: TRBD2; CDR3: CASSEVGGGTYNEQFF; DNA: TGTGCCAGCAGTGAAGTAGGCGGGGGGACCTACAATGAGCAGTTCTTC
size: once; J: TRBJ2-5; V: TRBV4-1; D: TRBD2; CDR3: CASSQVVTSGSSKETQYF; DNA: TGCGCCAGCAGCCAAGTAGTGACTAGCGGGAGTAGCAAAGAGACCCAGTACTTC
size: -; J: TRBJ1-1; V: TRBV3-1/TRBV3-2; D: TRBD1; CDR3: CASSPNTGGVTEAFF; DNA: TGTGCCAGCAGCCCAAATACAGGGGGTGTCACTGAAGCTTTCTTT
size: -; J: TRBJ2-3; V: TRBV11-2; D: -; CDR3: CASSLVPRLATDTQYF; DNA: TGTGCCAGCAGCTTAGTCCCCCGGCTAGCGACAGATACGCAGTATTTT
size: once; J: TRBJ1-2; V: TRBV24-1; D: TRBD1; CDR3: CATSDRTGGYGYTF; DNA: TGTGCCACCAGTGACCGGACAGGGGGCTATGGCTACACCTTC
size: -; J: TRBJ1-2; V: TRBV6-5; D: TRBD1; CDR3: CASSSGTASGYTF; DNA: TGTGCCAGCAGTTCCGGGACAGCTTCCGGCTACACCTTC
size: -; J: TRBJ1-1; V: TRBV28; D: TRBD1; CDR3: CASRQGYTEAFF; DNA: TGTGCCAGCAGACAGGGGTACACTGAAGCTTTCTTT
size: once; J: TRBJ1-4; V: TRBV19; D: -; CDR3: CASSPSHQATNEKLFF; DNA: TGTGCCAGTAGCCCAAGTCACCAGGCAACTAATGAAAAACTGTTTTTT
size: -; J: TRBJ1-6; V: TRBV28; D: -; CDR3: CASSYITLDTNSPLHF; DNA: TGTGCCAGCAGTTACATTACCCTTGATACTAATTCACCCCTCCACTTT
size: -; J: TRBJ1-6; V: TRBV7-2; D: -; CDR3: CASSLDNNSPLHF; DNA: TGTGCCAGCAGCTTGGACAATAATTCACCCCTCCACTTT
size: -; J: TRBJ2-1; V: TRBV11-2; D: -; CDR3: CASSLDRGNNEQFF; DNA: TGTGCCAGCAGCTTAGATAGGGGAAACAATGAGCAGTTCTTC
size: -; J: TRBJ1-5; V: TRBV5-8; D: -; CDR3: CASALLQGNQPQHF; DNA: TGTGCCAGCGCCTTATTACAGGGAAATCAGCCCCAGCATTTT